Presented here are 10 T cell receptor beta chains from one specimen sequenced in a study of T cell clonality in common variable immunodeficiency. TCRdb's table, derived via immunoSEQ multiplex PCR, lists solely in-frame clones and lacks some. Altogether around 40,000 clones were found in the sample, and no singletons occur. Study outcomes and limitations: Reportedly, TCR beta sequences from common variable immunodeficiency showed fewer deletions and N-nucleotide insertions.

Their antigens remain unidentified. Specimen: peripheral blood mononuclear cells. The receptors derive from a human donor with common variable immunodeficiency.

At least ten counts were recorded for this clone. The read ends 3 residues shy of where the CDR3 ends; the end is completed using the germline J gene. The chain joins TRBV19 to TRBJ2-2; 7 bases align to TRBD2. The germline V gene encodes CDR1 LNHDA and CDR2 SQIVND (reference sequence). J was trimmed by 7 bases and V by 5 bases; bases with no gene match: 7. The CDR3 sequence is 14 residues long. The DNA read from the CDR3 is TGTGCCAGTAGTGCTCTGCCGGGGGGCGGGGAG. Its protein product is CASSALPGGGE. The full CDR3 protein reads CASSALPGGGELFF.

This clone has just a few counts. The CDR3 reads CASMRTGTVSTDTQYF. CDR3 DNA, as far as it was read: TGTGCCAGTATGCGGACCGGGACAGTGAGCACAGATACG. This rearrangement joins TRBV19 to TRBJ2-3; 7 bases fit TRBD1. The read gets to within 3 residues of the CDR3 end, and the germline J gene fills in the rest. The CDR3 runs to 16 residues. CDR1 LNHDA and CDR2 SQIVND come from the germline V gene (reference sequence). V gave up 7 bases and J gave up 0 bases; unmatched junction bases: 10.

On this clone: The read is 3 residues too short to cover the CDR3 end, so that end is filled in from the germline J gene. The V and J genes are TRBV2 and TRBJ2-7, with D possibly matching TRBD1 (6 bases). This CDR3 has 11 residues. Germline CDR1 is SNHLY and CDR2 is FYNNEI. Trimming cost V 8 bases and J 1 base, with 6 bases left between them. The sequenced CDR3 bases are TGTGCCAGCGGACAGTCCTACGAG. Its protein product is CASGQSYE. The entire CDR3 reads CASGQSYEQYF.

This clone has at least ten counts. The DNA ends 3 residues before the CDR3 does, and the rest of the CDR3 is filled in from the germline J gene. The chain is built from TRBV10-1 and TRBJ2-2, with D maybe TRBD2 (6 bases). Germline CDR1 reads WNHNN; CDR2 reads SYGVQD (reference sequence). Trimming stripped 10 bases from V and 5 bases from J, with 14 bases between. The CDR3 has 13 residues. CDR3 residues: CATASVRTGELFF. CDR3 bases read: TGCGCCACCGCTAGCGTAAGGACCGGGGAG.

This clone was recorded many times. The sequenced fragment ends 3 residues before the CDR3 boundary, so the rest is inferred from the germline J gene. This chain uses TRBV2 with TRBJ2-1; tentative D call: TRBD2 (5 bases). Per the germline V gene, CDR1 is SNHLY and CDR2 is FYNNEI. The CDR3 covers 16 residues. Deletions cut 4 bases from V and 5 bases from J, with 18 bases between. The CDR3 here is CASSVEGGGNNNEQFF. CDR3 DNA, as far as it was read: TGTGCCAGCAGTGTTGAAGGCGGAGGAAATAACAATGAG.

This clone has at least ten counts. The CDR3 end lies 3 residues beyond the end of the read and is filled in from the germline J gene. The chain recombines TRBV7-1 with TRBJ2-1, with TRBD2 matching over 16 bases. Being an ORF, TRBV7-1 has a function that is uncertain. V was pared by 2 bases and J by 0 bases, with 7 bases of the junction left unmatched. The CDR3 is 20 amino acids. The CDR3 DNA, read in part, is TGTGCCAGCAGCTCACCGGGACTAGCGGGAGGGCGACGCTCCTACAATGAG. It specifies CASSSPGLAGGRRSYNE. The whole CDR3 protein is CASSSPGLAGGRRSYNEQFF.

This clone was seen a few times. The read ends 3 residues shy of where the CDR3 ends; the end is completed using the germline J gene. The V gene is TRBV19, the J gene TRBJ1-1; the D is unclear. Germline CDR1 reads LNHDA; CDR2 reads SQIVND (reference sequence). V shed 6 bases and J shed 1 base, with 9 bases lying between them. The CDR3 runs 13 residues. The CDR3 reads CASSHNRNTEAFF. The covered CDR3 bases are TGTGCCAGTAGCCATAACAGGAACACTGAA. Using reference TRBV19 and TRBJ1-1 for the parts outside the CDR3, the full variable domain is DGGITQSPKYLFRKEGQNVTLSCEQNLNHDAMYWYRQDPGQGLRLIYYSQIVNDFQKGDIAEGYSVSREKKESFPLTVTSAQKNPTAFYLCASSHNRNTEAFFGQGTRLTVV.

This clone was counted at least ten times. The missing CDR3 end, 3 residues past where the read stops, is filled in from the germline J gene. The rearrangement links TRBV7-9 to TRBJ1-4; a weak D match, TRBD1 (6 bases). The CDR3 loop spans 13 amino acids. V was pared by 4 bases and J by 6 bases, with 9 bases between. Germline loops: CDR1 SEHNR, CDR2 FQNEAQ (reference sequence). CDR3 sequence reads: CASSWAGDEKLFF. The covered CDR3 bases are TGTGCCAGCAGCTGGGCAGGGGATGAAAAA.

This clone was detected many times. With the read ending 3 residues before the CDR3 end, the germline J gene is used to fill in that end. The V gene is TRBV14, the J gene TRBJ2-1, with 14 bases lining up with TRBD2. V lost 0 bases, J lost 7 bases, and 8 bases stayed unmatched. CDR1 and CDR2 (germline): SGHDN, FVKESK. CDR3 length equals 18 residues. CDR3 DNA, as far as it was read: TGTGCCAGCAGCCAAGATAAGGGACTAGCGGGAGTTAGGAATGAG. Amino acid sequence: CASSQDKGLAGVRNE. Given in full, the CDR3 is CASSQDKGLAGVRNEQFF.

This clone was seen more than once but under ten times. Read sequence stops 3 residues before the CDR3 end, and the germline J gene provides the missing end. The chain uses TRBV19 and TRBJ2-7; 7 bases are a match to TRBD1. Germline lookup yields CDR1 LNHDA and CDR2 SQIVND (reference sequence). This CDR3 has 13 amino acids. After removal of 1 base from V and 6 bases from J, the junction contained 3 bases not matched to a gene. The CDR3 region is CASSIGQGAEQYF. The sequenced CDR3 bases are TGTGCCAGTAGTATAGGACAGGGCGCCGAG.